One and the same sample provided the 20 T cell receptor beta chains below, sequenced in a study of human T cells and chemical hapten exposure. Time point reported: patch test 1, 2 weeks after DPC sensitization. Noted treatment: therapeutic diphenylcyclopropenone sensitization with weekly scalp DPC. TCRdb analysed the RACE reads with MiXCR anew, one entry per CDR3 protein. The sample records some 200,000 distinct CDR3 sequences, 20% to 25% being singletons. The starting material was whole blood, obtained in connection with sensitization to the hapten diphenylcyclopropenone (DPC). Source of these receptors: a woman between 45 and 60 years old with alopecia areata. Some clones in this sample may be carry-over from other donors' samples.

The chain uses TRBV19 and TRBJ2-1; D might be TRBD2 (6 bases). The germline V and J ends were trimmed by 3 bases and 9 bases, with 15 bases remaining between them. Germline-derived CDR1 and CDR2 are LNHDA and SQIVND (reference sequence). The CDR3 is 14 residues long. CDR3 sequence reads: CASSMVLATSEQFF. The CDR3 DNA reads TGTGCCAGTAGTATGGTACTAGCCACGAGTGAGCAGTTCTTC. Complete variable domain (other parts from reference TRBV19 and TRBJ2-1): DGGITQSPKYLFRKEGQNVTLSCEQNLNHDAMYWYRQDPGQGLRLIYYSQIVNDFQKGDIAEGYSVSREKKESFPLTVTSAQKNPTAFYLCASSMVLATSEQFFGPGTRLTVL.

The chain combines TRBV15 with TRBJ2-5, with TRBD2 as a possible D gene (5 bases). Trimming left V 0 bases short and J 3 bases short, with 5 bases between. The CDR3 covers 13 residues. The V gene's germline CDR1 is LNHNV and CDR2 YYDKDF (reference sequence). Written as DNA, the CDR3 is TGTGCCACCAGCAGAGAGGGAGAAGAGACCCAGTACTTC. It codes for CATSREGEETQYF.

The J gene is TRBJ2-1, the V gene TRBV10-3, with a weak D call TRBD2 (6 bases). V lost 6 bases and J 8 bases, leaving 11 bases between the germline ends. CDR3 length: 12 amino acids. Germline V gene sequence: CDR1 ENHRY, CDR2 SYGVKD. In nucleotides, the CDR3 is TGTGCCATCAGCCACACTAGCTATGAGCAGTTCTTC. It specifies CAISHTSYEQFF.

The J gene is TRBJ1-1, the V gene TRBV11-2; 9 positions match TRBD1. V lost 3 bases to trimming and J lost 7 bases; unmatched junction nucleotides: 9. This CDR3 comprises 15 residues. CDR1 and CDR2 from the germline V gene are SGHAT and FQNNGV. This CDR3 is CASSFRTGARVEAFF. The CDR3 DNA is TGTGCCAGCAGCTTTCGGACAGGGGCTAGAGTTGAAGCTTTCTTT.

The sample holds a few counts of this clonotype. The chain recombines TRBV11-2 with TRBJ1-1; 8 positions agree with TRBD1. CDR3 length: 14 amino acids. Germline CDR1 reads SGHAT; CDR2 reads FQNNGV. V gave up 1 base and J gave up 6 bases; unmatched junction bases: 4. The DNA for the CDR3 is TGTGCCAGCAGCTTAGGGACAGGGATCTCTGAAGCTTTCTTT. Amino acid sequence: CASSLGTGISEAFF.

This clonotype was detected many times. The chain is built from TRBV11-2 and TRBJ2-5; 8 bases agree with TRBD1. Per the germline V gene, CDR1 is SGHAT and CDR2 is FQNNGV. The CDR3 is 16 amino acids. V shed 1 base and J 1 base; nucleotides not matched to a gene: 5. CDR3 loop: CASSLGGQGLQETQYF. CDR3 DNA: TGTGCCAGCAGCTTAGGCGGACAGGGACTCCAAGAGACCCAGTACTTC.

This chain joins TRBV7-9 and TRBJ1-6; 8 bases match TRBD1. Germline lookup yields CDR1 SEHNR and CDR2 FQNEAQ (reference sequence). V gave up 4 bases and J gave up 9 bases; unmatched junction bases: 8. CDR3 length: 15 amino acids. The CDR3 reads CASSSHGQGGSPLHF. The CDR3 nucleotides are TGTGCCAGCAGCTCACATGGACAGGGTGGTTCACCCCTCCACTTT.

This sequence joins TRBV2 and TRBJ2-1, with D unclear. Trimming removed 4 bases at V and 7 bases at J, with 8 bases between. Germline lookup yields CDR1 SNHLY and CDR2 FYNNEI. This CDR3 comprises 12 residues. CDR3 sequence reads: CASSALVNEQFF. CDR3 DNA: TGTGCCAGCAGTGCGCTAGTGAATGAGCAGTTCTTC.

The chain has TRBV30 and TRBJ2-1; D is perhaps TRBD2 (6 bases). The germline gives CDR1 GTSNPN, CDR2 SVGIG (reference sequence). CDR3 size: 14 residues. Trimming removed 1 base at V and 10 bases at J, with 17 bases between. The CDR3 is CAWSGLVGLREQFF. As DNA, the CDR3 is TGTGCCTGGAGTGGACTAGTCGGACTACGCGAGCAGTTCTTC.

This clonotype has more than one count but fewer than ten. The V gene is TRBV5-1, the J gene TRBJ1-2; no clear D. The V gene lost 1 base and the J gene lost 7 bases, with 14 bases spanning the gap. This CDR3 is built from 14 residues. The germline gives CDR1 SGHRS, CDR2 YFSETQ. CDR3 bases: TGCGCCAGCAGCTTGACCTTTGTTACTTTTGGCTACACCTTC. Protein product: CASSLTFVTFGYTF.

This clonotype was detected once. This chain joins TRBV27 and TRBJ2-1, with TRBD2 identical over 14 bases. The V segment lost 4 bases and the J segment 0 bases; nucleotides outside the gene matches: 5. This CDR3 comprises 18 residues. Germline values: CDR1 MNHEY, CDR2 SMNVEV (reference sequence). DNA for the CDR3: TGTGCCAGCAGTTCGGGACTAGCGGGGGATAGCTCCTACAATGAGCAGTTCTTC. Translation gives CASSSGLAGDSSYNEQFF.

In this sample, this clonotype turned up a few times. The genes are TRBV5-1 and TRBJ2-7, with D possibly matching TRBD1 (6 bases). The CDR3 extends over 13 amino acids. Trimming took 3 bases from V and 1 from J, leaving 8 bases between them. Per the germline V gene, CDR1 is SGHRS and CDR2 is YFSETQ. CDR3 protein: CASSYGQSYEQYF. In nucleotides, the CDR3 is TGCGCCAGCAGCTATGGACAGTCCTACGAGCAGTACTTC.

Many counts were recorded for this clonotype. The V and J genes are TRBV29-1 and TRBJ1-2, with 8 bases aligning to TRBD1. Trimming removed 6 bases from V and 5 bases from J; junction bases left unmatched: 8. In germline, CDR1 is SQVTM, CDR2 ANQGSEA. This CDR3 has 13 residues. The chain's CDR3 is CSVTGTGAYGYTF. CDR3 bases: TGCAGCGTGACCGGGACAGGTGCATATGGCTACACCTTC.

This clonotype was counted a few times. The chain has TRBV20-1 and TRBJ2-3; 8 positions agree with TRBD2. Germline loops: CDR1 DFQATT, CDR2 SNEGSKA (reference sequence). The CDR3 contains 14 residues. V trimming: 6 bases; J trimming: 5 bases; junction bases outside the gene matches: 10. The CDR3 DNA reads as TGCAGTGCAAGGGTCGGGAGGGGTCTAGATACGCAGTATTTT. It encodes CSARVGRGLDTQYF.

This clonotype was seen a handful of times. The chain couples TRBV12-3 or TRBV12-4 to TRBJ1-2; possible D gene TRBD1, 5 bases. The CDR3 has 11 amino acids. Trimming took off 5 bases at V and 7 bases at J, with 8 bases between the two ends. CDR3 DNA sequence: TGTGCCAGCAGTCCCGGGGGTGGCTACACCTTC. Residues: CASSPGGGYTF.

This clonotype was seen a handful of times. The chain carries TRBV12-5 and TRBJ2-2, with D tentatively TRBD1 (5 bases). Germline CDR1 is LGHNT and CDR2 is FRNRAP. V was trimmed by 3 bases and J by 4 bases, leaving 18 bases between them. This CDR3 is built from 17 residues. CDR3 in DNA: TGTGCTAGTGGTTTTCCGGACAAGGGAAGGGTCACCGGGGAGCTGTTTTTT. Residues: CASGFPDKGRVTGELFF.

This clonotype was seen only a few times. The chain has TRBV15 and TRBJ2-1; D unclear. Trimming pared 4 bases from V and 2 bases from J, leaving 27 bases between. Germline V gene data show CDR1 as LNHNV and CDR2 as YYDKDF (reference sequence). The CDR3 length is 20 residues. The CDR3 DNA sequence: TGTGCCACCAGCACCCCAGGTTGGGCGAACCCCGGCTCTACCTACAATGAGCAGTTCTTC. It encodes CATSTPGWANPGSTYNEQFF.

This clonotype appeared many times. The chain uses TRBV20-1 and TRBJ1-5; TRBD1 might be the D (6 bases). Germline loops: CDR1 DFQATT, CDR2 SNEGSKA (reference sequence). The CDR3 spans 16 residues. V was cut by 3 bases and J by 3 bases, with 18 bases left in between. CDR3 in amino acids: CSASELGGRVNQPQHF. The CDR3 DNA reads TGCAGTGCTAGTGAGTTGGGGGGGCGGGTCAATCAGCCCCAGCATTTT.

This CDR3 reads CSARPLAISYNEQFF. CDR3 nucleotide sequence: TGCAGTGCTAGGCCGTTAGCTATCTCCTACAATGAGCAGTTCTTC. The chain combines TRBV20-1 with TRBJ2-1; D is undetermined. The V end lost 3 bases, the J end lost 0 bases, and 12 bases lay between the germline ends. The CDR3 totals 15 residues. Germline values: CDR1 DFQATT, CDR2 SNEGSKA (reference sequence).

This clonotype appeared a few times. This chain connects TRBV12-5 to TRBJ2-7, with 12 bases matching TRBD2. Unmatched junction bases numbered 3, after V lost 5 bases and J lost 1 base. Germline V gives CDR1 LGHNT, CDR2 FRNRAP. The CDR3 is made up of 15 amino acids. DNA of the CDR3: TGTGCTAGTGGTGACGGACTAGCGGGATCCTACGAGCAGTACTTC. Protein: CASGDGLAGSYEQYF.